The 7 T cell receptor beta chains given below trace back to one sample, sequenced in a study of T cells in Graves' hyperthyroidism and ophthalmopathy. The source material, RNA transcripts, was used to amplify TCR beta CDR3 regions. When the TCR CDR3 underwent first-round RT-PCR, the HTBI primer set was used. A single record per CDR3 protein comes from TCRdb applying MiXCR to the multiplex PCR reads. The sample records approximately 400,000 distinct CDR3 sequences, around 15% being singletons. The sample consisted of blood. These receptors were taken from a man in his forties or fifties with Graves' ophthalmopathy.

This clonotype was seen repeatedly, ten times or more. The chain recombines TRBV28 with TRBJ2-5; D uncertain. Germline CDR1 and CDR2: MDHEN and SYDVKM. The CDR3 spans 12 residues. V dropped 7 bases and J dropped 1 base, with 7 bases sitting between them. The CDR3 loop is CASNVGQETQYF. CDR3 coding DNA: TGTGCCAGCAACGTCGGCCAAGAGACCCAGTACTTC.

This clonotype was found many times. CDR3 nucleotides: TGTGCCAGCTCGCGGGGCCAACCAGCGCTTAAAGAGACCCAGTACTTC. Its translation is CASSRGQPALKETQYF. V and J are TRBV2 and TRBJ2-5; D is possibly TRBD2 (6 bases). The V gene's germline CDR1 is SNHLY and CDR2 FYNNEI. CDR3 length: 16 residues. Trimming left V 8 bases short and J 3 bases short, with 22 bases between.

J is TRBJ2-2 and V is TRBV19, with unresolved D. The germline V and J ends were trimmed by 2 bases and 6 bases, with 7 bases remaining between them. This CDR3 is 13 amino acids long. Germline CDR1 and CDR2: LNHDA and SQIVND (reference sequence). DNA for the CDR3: TGTGCCAGTAGTATAAGTTGGTCCGGGGAGCTGTTTTTT. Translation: CASSISWSGELFF.

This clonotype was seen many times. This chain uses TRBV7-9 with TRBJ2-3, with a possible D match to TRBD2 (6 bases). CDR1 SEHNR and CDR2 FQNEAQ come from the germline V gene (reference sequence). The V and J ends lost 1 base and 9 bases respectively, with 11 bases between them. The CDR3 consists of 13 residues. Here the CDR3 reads CASSLEGGKTQYF. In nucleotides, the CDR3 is TGTGCCAGCAGCTTAGAAGGCGGGAAAACGCAGTATTTT.

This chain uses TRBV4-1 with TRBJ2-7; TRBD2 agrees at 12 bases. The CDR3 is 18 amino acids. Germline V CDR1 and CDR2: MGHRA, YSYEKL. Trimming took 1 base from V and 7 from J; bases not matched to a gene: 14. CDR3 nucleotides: TGCGCCAGCAGCCAAGTAGGCGCGACTAGCGGGAGATCGGGTGAGCAGTACTTC. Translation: CASSQVGATSGRSGEQYF.

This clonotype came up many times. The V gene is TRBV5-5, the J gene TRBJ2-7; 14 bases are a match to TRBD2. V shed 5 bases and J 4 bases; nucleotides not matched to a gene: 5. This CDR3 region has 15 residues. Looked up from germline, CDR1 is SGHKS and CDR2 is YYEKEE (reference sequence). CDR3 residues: CASRWTSGRLYEQYF. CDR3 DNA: TGTGCCAGCAGGTGGACTAGCGGGAGGCTATACGAGCAGTACTTC.

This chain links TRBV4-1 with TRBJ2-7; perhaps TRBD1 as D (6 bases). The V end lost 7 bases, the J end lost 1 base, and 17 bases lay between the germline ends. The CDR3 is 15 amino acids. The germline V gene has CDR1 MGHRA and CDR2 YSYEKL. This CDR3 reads CASNHTLDRSYEQYF. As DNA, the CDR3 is TGCGCCAGCAACCATACCCTTGACAGGTCCTACGAGCAGTACTTC.